This T cell receptor beta chain was identified during a study of vaccination and CD4 T cells after COVID-19. General observations from the study: Median SARS-CoV-2-reactive clonotype numbers went up from approximately 21 to 38, but not significantly. The researchers studied relatively few convalescent patients and omitted early post-infection timepoints. Spike mono-reactivity was found in 304 of 307 vaccine-specific clones from convalescent patients.

The Oncomine TCR Beta short-read assay sequenced DNA from cultured CD4+ T cells. TCRdb re-called the PCR reads through MiXCR, storing one row per CDR3 protein. The data contain under 20,000 distinct CDR3 sequences, roughly half of them singletons. A note on this clonotype: What it binds is unknown.

The V gene lost 6 bases and the J gene lost 9 bases, with 9 bases spanning the gap. This CDR3 contains 12 residues. Treatment defined: roughly 11-day PBMC culture with coronavirus spike peptide pools or control peptides (ViraFEST assay). ViraFEST used peptide pools to expand antigen-specific T cells before TCR sequencing. This clonotype originated in a human donor who had recovered from COVID-19. Sequenced sample: CD4+ T cells from blood, cultured in vitro. This chain links TRBV12-3 or TRBV12-4 with TRBJ1-6, with D possibly TRBD1 on 5 matching bases. The CDR3 region is CASSGGPSPLHF. Here the CDR3 DNA reads TGTGCCAGCAGCGGGGGACCTTCACCCCTCCACTTT.